The entry below describes one TCR beta chain. Its antigen remains unidentified. The data belong to a study of cytomegalovirus exposure and HLA in healthy donors. This CDR3 has 11 residues. From germline, CDR1 is MNHEY and CDR2 SVGAGI. V was cut by 4 bases and J by 5 bases, with 6 bases left in between. Study results and limitations: The study recorded 150 to 200 TCR beta chains that were cytomegalovirus-associated. The sole available immune exposure information was CMV serostatus.

PCR primers comprised 60 Vbeta and 13 Jbeta primers. Some clones are missing from TCRdb's copy, which holds only in-frame ones; the method was immunoSEQ multiplex PCR. Among 150,000 to 200,000 clones listed, over 75% were seen once. This receptor was obtained from a man aged 60-69 years in good health and CMV-seronegative. Sequenced sample: PBMCs. The V gene is TRBV6-5, the J gene TRBJ2-7; no firm D call. CDR3 DNA sequence: TGTGCCAGCAGTTCAAGCCACGAGCAGTACTTC. Its translation is CASSSSHEQYF.